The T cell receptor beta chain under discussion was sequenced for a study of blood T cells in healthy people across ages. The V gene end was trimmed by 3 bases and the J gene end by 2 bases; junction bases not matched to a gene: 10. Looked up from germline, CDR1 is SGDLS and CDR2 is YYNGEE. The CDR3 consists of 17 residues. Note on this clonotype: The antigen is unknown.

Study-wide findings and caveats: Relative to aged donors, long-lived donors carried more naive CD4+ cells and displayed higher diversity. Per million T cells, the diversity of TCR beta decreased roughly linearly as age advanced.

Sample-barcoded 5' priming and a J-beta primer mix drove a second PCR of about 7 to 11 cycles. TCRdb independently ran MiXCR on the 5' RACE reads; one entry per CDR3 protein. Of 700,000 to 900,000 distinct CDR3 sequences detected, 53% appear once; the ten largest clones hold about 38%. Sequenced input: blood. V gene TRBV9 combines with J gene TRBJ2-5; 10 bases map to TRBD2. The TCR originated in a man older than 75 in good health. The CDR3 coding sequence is TGTGCCAGCAGCGCAGCTGGAGCGGGAGGGATACAAGAGACCCAGTACTTC. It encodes CASSAAGAGGIQETQYF. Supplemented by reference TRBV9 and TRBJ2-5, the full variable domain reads DSGVTQTPKHLITATGQRVTLRCSPRSGDLSVYWYQQSLDQGLQFLIQYYNGEERAKGNILERFSAQQFPDLHSELNLSSLELGDSALYFCASSAAGAGGIQETQYFGPGTRLLVL.